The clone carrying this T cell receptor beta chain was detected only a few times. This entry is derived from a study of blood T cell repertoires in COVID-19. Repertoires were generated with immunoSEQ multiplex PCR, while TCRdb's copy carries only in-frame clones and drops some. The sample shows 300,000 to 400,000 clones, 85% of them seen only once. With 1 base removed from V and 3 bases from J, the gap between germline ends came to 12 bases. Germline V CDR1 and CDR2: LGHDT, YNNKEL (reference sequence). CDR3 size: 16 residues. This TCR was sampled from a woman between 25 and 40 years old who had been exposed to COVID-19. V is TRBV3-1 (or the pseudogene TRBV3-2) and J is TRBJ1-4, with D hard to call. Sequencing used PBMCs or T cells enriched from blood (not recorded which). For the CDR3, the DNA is TGTGCCAGCAGCCAAGTTCGGAGAGGGTCTAATGAAAAACTGTTTTTT. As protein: CASSQVRRGSNEKLFF.